The 32 T cell receptor beta chains below all came from one sample that was sequenced in a study of response to subunit inactivated influenza vaccine (dated by TCRdb to the late 2010s). The library was obtained by RT-PCR. These reads were obtained on an Illumina HiSeq 2500. Clones were called with MiXCR by TCRdb after fastp trimmed the public reads at Q25, and only in-frame beta chains were retained. CDR3 protein duplicates are merged, each entry listing the most common genes and DNA. The sample includes around 170,000 distinct CDR3 sequences, with around 10% observed a single time. The ten largest clones represent roughly 40% of the sample. Here the sequenced sample was CD8+ T cells sorted from PBMCs, taken around 2 years after vaccination. These receptors all stem from a man between 50 and 70 years old who received an inactivated influenza vaccine. Donor details come from another sample of the same person, matched by shared clones.

The chain is built from TRBV5-1 and TRBJ2-3; maybe TRBD1 (6 bases). There are 15 residues in the CDR3. The V end lost 2 bases, the J end lost 2 bases, and 12 bases lay between the germline ends. Looked up from germline, CDR1 is SGHRS and CDR2 is YFSETQ. CDR3 sequence (DNA): TGCGCCAGCAGCTTACAGGGAGTACCCACAGATACGCAGTATTTT. Translation gives CASSLQGVPTDTQYF.

This clonotype turned up a few times. V gene TRBV5-6 combines with J gene TRBJ2-7; D uncertain. The CDR3 runs 13 residues. Germline-derived CDR1 and CDR2 are SGHDT and YYEEEE. Trimming took 4 bases from V and 5 from J, leaving 13 bases between them. The CDR3 loop is CASSVDRPNEQYF. CDR3 DNA sequence: TGTGCCAGCAGCGTAGACCGGCCGAACGAGCAGTACTTC.

This clonotype has more than one count but fewer than ten. The chain links TRBV5-1 to TRBJ2-2; perhaps TRBD1 as D (5 bases). The V end lost 0 bases, the J end lost 4 bases, and 13 bases lay between the germline ends. Germline V CDR1 and CDR2: SGHRS, YFSETQ. The CDR3 is 16 residues long. The CDR3 region has the DNA TGCGCCAGCAGCTTGGCCCAGGGAAGAATCACCGGGGAGCTGTTTTTT. Translated: CASSLAQGRITGELFF.

This clonotype occurred a few times. As DNA, the CDR3 is TGTGCCAGCAGTCATCTACCCCGGGTTCCAAATCAGCCCCAGCATTTT. Amino acids: CASSHLPRVPNQPQHF. This chain connects TRBV6-1 to TRBJ1-5, with unresolved D. V was trimmed by 5 bases and J by 4 bases, leaving 18 bases between them. Germline CDR1 is MNHNS and CDR2 is SASEGT. The CDR3 is made up of 16 amino acids.

J is TRBJ2-3 and V is TRBV12-3 or TRBV12-4; D is possibly TRBD2 (6 bases). V dropped 1 base and J dropped 6 bases, with 14 bases sitting between them. This CDR3 region has 15 residues. The CDR3: CASSLEGRIVDTQYF. The CDR3 region has the DNA TGTGCCAGCAGTTTAGAGGGGAGGATAGTGGATACGCAGTATTTT.

The rearrangement joins TRBV29-1 to TRBJ2-1; 7 bases line up with TRBD2. Looked up from germline, CDR1 is SQVTM and CDR2 is ANQGSEA. After removal of 3 bases from V and 6 bases from J, the junction contained 14 bases not matched to a gene. The CDR3 spans 16 residues. CDR3 region: CSVDYVRDYSGNEQFF. The CDR3 bases are TGCAGCGTTGATTACGTTAGGGACTATTCTGGCAATGAGCAGTTCTTC.

This clonotype was counted between two and nine times. The V call is TRBV2, the J call TRBJ1-4, with 9 bases that match TRBD1. The CDR3 consists of 16 residues. The germline V gene encodes CDR1 SNHLY and CDR2 FYNNEI. The trim removed 7 bases at V and 6 bases at J, leaving 12 bases unmatched. In DNA, the CDR3 is TGTGCCAGCAATTACAGGGGGCGATCGCTTTATGAAAAACTGTTTTTT. Amino acid sequence: CASNYRGRSLYEKLFF.

The gene calls are TRBV30 and TRBJ2-1; D unresolved. Trimming pared 3 bases from V and 4 bases from J, leaving 10 bases between. CDR3 length: 13 amino acids. Germline values: CDR1 GTSNPN, CDR2 SVGIG (reference sequence). The CDR3 coding sequence is TGTGCCTGGAGCGTACTTAGATACAATGAGCAGTTCTTC. This encodes CAWSVLRYNEQFF.

This rearrangement joins TRBV7-8 to TRBJ2-6; TRBD1 is a possible D gene (6 bases). This CDR3 has 17 amino acids. Between the trimmed V and J ends, which lost 5 bases and 0 bases, there was a span of 14 bases. In germline, CDR1 is SGHVS, CDR2 FQNEAQ. The DNA for the CDR3 is TGTGCCAGCAGCGCCGTTACAGGGATCTCTGGGGCCAACGTCCTGACTTTC. This codes for CASSAVTGISGANVLTF.

The chain is built from TRBV6-1 and TRBJ2-2; 8 bases match TRBD1. Germline V gene data show CDR1 as MNHNS and CDR2 as SASEGT. V lost 2 bases, J lost 5 bases, and 4 bases stayed unmatched. The CDR3 is 15 amino acids. This CDR3 reads CASSERRGPTGELFF. CDR3 sequence (DNA): TGTGCCAGCAGTGAACGCAGGGGGCCTACCGGGGAGCTGTTTTTT.

The chain has TRBV6-5 and TRBJ2-7; no clear D. V gave up 0 bases and J gave up 6 bases, with 15 bases separating them. This CDR3 region has 15 residues. Germline V gene sequence: CDR1 MNHEY, CDR2 SVGAGI. In DNA form, the CDR3 reads TGTGCCAGCAGTTACTCGATCGGGTCGCCGGGCGAGCAGTACTTC. Encoded protein: CASSYSIGSPGEQYF.

The V and J genes are TRBV29-1 and TRBJ2-5; 7 positions agree with TRBD2. V lost 5 bases and J lost 5; bases outside the gene matches: 11. The CDR3 is 14 amino acids. The germline V gene encodes CDR1 SQVTM and CDR2 ANQGSEA. This CDR3 reads CSVRSSGARETQYF. The CDR3 nucleotides are TGCAGCGTTAGGTCTAGCGGTGCGCGGGAGACCCAGTACTTC.

This clonotype was recorded at least ten times. V gene TRBV7-9 combines with J gene TRBJ2-1; possibly TRBD1 or TRBD2 for D (5 bases each). Germline V lookup: CDR1 SEHNR, CDR2 FQNEAQ (reference sequence). The V and J ends lost 5 bases and 6 bases respectively, with 8 bases between them. The CDR3 loop spans 12 amino acids. CDR3 protein: CASSLGANEQFF. CDR3 nucleotide sequence: TGTGCCAGCAGCCTCGGGGCCAATGAGCAGTTCTTC.

There are many counts of this clonotype. This chain links TRBV6-2 or TRBV6-3 with TRBJ2-1; D is uncertain. There are 12 residues in the CDR3. The V gene lost 3 bases and the J gene lost 5 bases, with 5 bases spanning the gap. Germline V gene lookup returns CDR1 MNHEY and CDR2 SVGEGT. The CDR3, as DNA: TGTGCCAGCAGTTATTCGGACAATGAGCAGTTCTTC. Translated, it gives CASSYSDNEQFF.

This clonotype was recorded a few times. The V gene is TRBV7-9, the J gene TRBJ1-5; D not certain. The V end was cut by 1 base, the J end by 7 bases, with 11 bases between. Germline CDR1 and CDR2: SEHNR and FQNEAQ (reference sequence). This CDR3 contains 14 residues. The CDR3 loop reads CASSLGGAEQPQHF. For the CDR3, the DNA is TGTGCCAGCAGCTTAGGTGGCGCCGAGCAGCCCCAGCATTTT. Full variable domain (missing parts from reference TRBV7-9 and TRBJ1-5): DTGVSQNPRHKITKRGQNVTFRCDPISEHNRLYWYRQTLGQGPEFLTYFQNEAQLEKSRLLSDRFSAERPKGSFSTLEIQRTEQGDSAMYLCASSLGGAEQPQHFGDGTRLSIL.

This chain joins TRBV20-1 and TRBJ2-3, with TRBD2 matching 7 bases. V shed 5 bases and J 3 bases; nucleotides not matched to a gene: 5. The germline gives CDR1 DFQATT, CDR2 SNEGSKA (reference sequence). The CDR3 spans 13 residues. In nucleotides, the CDR3 is TGCAGTGCTGATGGACTAGATACAGATACGCAGTATTTT. It specifies CSADGLDTDTQYF.

This clonotype was counted ten times or more. V and J are TRBV25-1 and TRBJ2-7; weak D call: TRBD2 (5 bases). The germline V gene has CDR1 MGHDK and CDR2 SYGVNS. Trimming left V 3 bases short and J 9 bases short, with 6 bases between. The CDR3 covers 10 residues. The CDR3 here is CASSDEGQYF. CDR3 DNA sequence: TGTGCCAGCAGTGACGAGGGGCAGTACTTC.

This clonotype was observed a handful of times. The rearrangement joins TRBV7-9 to TRBJ2-1, with a tentative D call TRBD2 (6 bases). CDR3 size: 14 residues. Trimming shortened V by 5 bases and J by 8 bases, and 16 bases separated the two germline ends. Germline V gene sequence: CDR1 SEHNR, CDR2 FQNEAQ (reference sequence). The CDR3 here is CASSLQLGEDEQFF. CDR3 coding DNA: TGTGCCAGCAGCCTCCAGCTGGGGGAGGATGAGCAGTTCTTC.

This clonotype has at least ten counts. The J gene is TRBJ2-2, the V gene TRBV7-8; D gene uncertain. CDR1 is SGHVS, CDR2 FQNEAQ, per germline. This CDR3 has 14 residues. V was pared by 1 base and J by 1 base, with 4 bases between. CDR3 DNA sequence: TGTGCCAGCAGCTTAGTTGGGAACACCGGGGAGCTGTTTTTT. It codes for CASSLVGNTGELFF.

This clonotype was seen only a few times. V is TRBV5-1 and J is TRBJ1-1; D possibly corresponds to TRBD1 (6 bases). Looked up from germline, CDR1 is SGHRS and CDR2 is YFSETQ. This CDR3 has 14 amino acids. V dropped 4 bases and J dropped 3 bases, with 13 bases sitting between them. CDR3: CASSPRGTDTEAFF. The CDR3 DNA follows: TGCGCCAGCAGCCCCAGGGGAACGGACACTGAAGCTTTCTTT.

This clonotype was counted a few times. The chain employs TRBV7-9 and TRBJ1-4, with a weak D call TRBD1 (5 bases). The V gene lost 5 bases and the J gene lost 5 bases, with 18 bases spanning the gap. The CDR3 spans 16 residues. CDR1 and CDR2 from the germline V gene are SEHNR and FQNEAQ (reference sequence). This CDR3 is CASSPIASRANEKLFF. CDR3 nucleotide sequence: TGTGCCAGCAGCCCAATCGCGAGCAGGGCAAATGAAAAACTGTTTTTT.

This clonotype was recorded a few times. The rearrangement links TRBV20-1 to TRBJ2-5, with 11 bases identical to TRBD1. The junction had 4 bases not matched to a gene; V was cut back by 4 bases and J by 0 bases. CDR3 length: 15 residues. CDR1 and CDR2 from the germline V gene are DFQATT and SNEGSKA (reference sequence). CDR3 coding DNA: TGCAGTGCTAACCGGGACAGGGGGAACCAAGAGACCCAGTACTTC. Protein sequence: CSANRDRGNQETQYF.

This clonotype has a handful of counts. The CDR3 here is CASSRIPDRSETQYF. The CDR3 DNA follows: TGTGCCAGCAGCCGAATACCAGACAGGTCAGAGACCCAGTACTTC. The rearrangement links TRBV7-7 to TRBJ2-5; perhaps TRBD1 as D (6 bases). Germline V gene data show CDR1 as SSHAT and CDR2 as FNYEAQ (reference sequence). V was pared by 5 bases and J by 4 bases, with 17 bases between. CDR3 length equals 15 residues. Looking up the rest from reference TRBV7-7 and TRBJ2-5 gives the full variable domain: GAGVSQSPRYKVTKRGQDVTLRCDPISSHATLYWYQQALGQGPEFLTYFNYEAQPDKSGLPSDRFSAERPEGSISTLTIQRTEQRDSAMYRCASSRIPDRSETQYFGPGTRLLVL.

The rearrangement joins TRBV7-8 to TRBJ2-7; D is possibly TRBD2 (6 bases). The V and J ends lost 5 bases and 5 bases respectively, with 16 bases between them. The CDR3 has 14 amino acids. Per germline, CDR1 SGHVS and CDR2 FQNEAQ. The CDR3 region is CASSKSGLGNEQYF. DNA of the CDR3: TGTGCCAGCAGCAAGTCGGGACTTGGGAACGAGCAGTACTTC.

This sequence joins TRBV6-4 and TRBJ2-3, with no clear D. With 1 base removed from V and 0 bases from J, the gap between germline ends came to 5 bases. CDR1 and CDR2 (germline): MRHNA, SNTAGT. The CDR3 sequence is 14 residues long. The CDR3 loop reads CASSDLGSTDTQYF. DNA of the CDR3: TGTGCCAGCAGTGACTTGGGGAGCACAGATACGCAGTATTTT.

The genes are TRBV18 and TRBJ2-7; tentative D call: TRBD2 (5 bases). CDR1 and CDR2 (germline): KGHSH, LQKENI. Trimming pared 4 bases from V and 10 bases from J, leaving 17 bases between. The CDR3 has 13 amino acids. CDR3 nucleotides: TGTGCCAGCTCACTGGACGGACCCGGGGATCAGTACTTC. Its translation is CASSLDGPGDQYF.

This sequence joins TRBV28 and TRBJ2-1; 12 bases line up with TRBD2. With 1 base clipped from V and 7 bases from J, the junction kept 5 bases outside the gene matches. This CDR3 contains 16 residues. Germline V gene data show CDR1 as MDHEN and CDR2 as SYDVKM. CDR3 sequence (DNA): TGTGCCAGCAGTTTATTCGTCCTAGCGGGGGGGAATGAGCAGTTCTTC. This codes for CASSLFVLAGGNEQFF. The full variable domain, completed using reference TRBV28 and TRBJ2-1, is DVKVTQSSRYLVKRTGEKVFLECVQDMDHENMFWYRQDPGLGLRLIYFSYDVKMKEKGDIPEGYSVSREKKERFSLILESASTNQTSMYLCASSLFVLAGGNEQFFGPGTRLTVL.

This clonotype was observed a few times. The chain uses TRBV6-5 and TRBJ2-2; D is possibly TRBD1 or TRBD2 (5 bases each). This CDR3 is 12 amino acids long. The germline CDR1 and CDR2 sequences are MNHEY and SVGAGI. The V end was cut by 7 bases, the J end by 6 bases, with 9 bases between. CDR3 region: CASKRGAGELFF. CDR3 coding DNA: TGTGCCAGCAAGAGGGGAGCCGGGGAGCTGTTTTTT.

This clonotype was detected only a few times. The chain combines TRBV7-9 with TRBJ2-3; D not resolved. The CDR3 spans 18 residues. The germline gives CDR1 SEHNR, CDR2 FQNEAQ (reference sequence). The ends were cut back, 5 bases at V and 1 base at J, with 22 bases in the middle. CDR3 DNA: TGTGCCAGCAGCCCCACTCGGTCCTATTTAGGAGGCACAGATACGCAGTATTTT. Encoded protein: CASSPTRSYLGGTDTQYF.

This clonotype came up once. The J gene is TRBJ2-4, the V gene TRBV18; D unclear. Trimming stripped 3 bases from V and 0 bases from J, with 9 bases between. The length of the CDR3 is 15 residues. The V gene's germline CDR1 is KGHSH and CDR2 LQKENI. The CDR3 protein is CASSPVQIAKNIQYF. CDR3 nucleotide sequence: TGTGCCAGCTCACCGGTCCAAATAGCCAAAAACATTCAGTACTTC. Full variable domain (outside the CDR3, taken from reference TRBV18 and TRBJ2-4): NAGVMQNPRHLVRRRGQEARLRCSPMKGHSHVYWYRQLPEEGLKFMVYLQKENIIDESGMPKERFSAEFPKEGPSILRIQQVVRGDSAAYFCASSPVQIAKNIQYFGAGTRLSVL.

This clonotype was counted ten times or more. The chain uses TRBV24-1 and TRBJ2-3; 10 bases map to TRBD2. V dropped 9 bases and J dropped 4; count of bases not matched to a gene: 3. Germline CDR1 is KGHDR and CDR2 is SFDVKD. The CDR3 extends over 13 amino acids. The CDR3 here is CATSSGSPDTQYF. The CDR3 nucleotides read TGTGCCACCTCTAGCGGGAGTCCAGATACGCAGTATTTT.

This clonotype was detected only a few times. This chain connects TRBV28 to TRBJ2-7, with D hard to call. This CDR3 is built from 12 residues. Germline CDR1 and CDR2: MDHEN and SYDVKM. V was pared by 4 bases and J by 6 bases, with 10 bases between. For the CDR3, the DNA is TGTGCCAGCAGTTCCCCCCAGCCCGAGCAGTACTTC. It is translated as CASSSPQPEQYF. The full variable domain, in which reference TRBV28 and TRBJ2-7 provide the parts outside the CDR3, is DVKVTQSSRYLVKRTGEKVFLECVQDMDHENMFWYRQDPGLGLRLIYFSYDVKMKEKGDIPEGYSVSREKKERFSLILESASTNQTSMYLCASSSPQPEQYFGPGTRLTVT.